The 15 T cell receptor beta chains reported below all come from one sample, sequenced in a study of memory CD4+ T cells and cytomegalovirus serostatus. The protocol was immunoSEQ multiplex PCR, while the TCRdb copy is restricted to in-frame clones and leaves out a portion. Here the sample spans 55,000 to 65,000 clones, 82% being singletons. Single viable CD3+CD4+CD8-CD45RO+ cells were sorted as the memory CD4+ T cells. The sample taken for sequencing was memory CD4+ T cells from blood. Source of these receptors: an adult in good health and CMV-seronegative.

V usage is TRBV6-6 and J usage is TRBJ2-2; no reliable D call. Trimming pared 2 bases from V and 10 bases from J, leaving 8 bases between. This CDR3 contains 12 residues. Per germline, CDR1 MNHNY and CDR2 SVGAGI (reference sequence). This chain's CDR3 is CASSYVVKELFF. CDR3 in DNA: TGTGCCAGCAGTTACGTGGTTAAGGAGCTGTTTTTT.

The rearrangement joins TRBV2 to TRBJ2-5; the match to TRBD2 covers 10 bases. The V gene's germline CDR1 is SNHLY and CDR2 FYNNEI. Trimming removed 6 bases from V and 5 bases from J; junction bases left unmatched: 6. CDR3 size: 14 residues. CDR3 region: CASRRLAGVETQYF. The DNA for the CDR3 is TGTGCCAGCAGACGGCTAGCGGGGGTGGAGACCCAGTACTTC.

The chain combines TRBV10-3 with TRBJ1-6; unclear D gene. This CDR3 has 16 amino acids. Germline V lookup: CDR1 ENHRY, CDR2 SYGVKD. V shed 3 bases and J shed 7 bases, with 16 bases lying between them. The CDR3 loop reads CAISDGRGALNSPLHF. DNA of the CDR3: TGTGCCATCAGTGACGGGCGGGGAGCGCTAAATTCACCCCTCCACTTT.

V usage is TRBV19 and J usage is TRBJ2-7; 9 nucleotides agree with TRBD1. Trimming took 1 base from V and 0 from J; bases not matched to a gene: 4. CDR3 length: 16 amino acids. The germline V gene has CDR1 LNHDA and CDR2 SQIVND (reference sequence). CDR3 residues: CASSIAGTGNSYEQYF. DNA of the CDR3: TGTGCCAGTAGTATAGCCGGGACAGGGAACTCCTACGAGCAGTACTTC. The entire variable domain, with the rest obtained from reference TRBV19 and TRBJ2-7, is as follows: DGGITQSPKYLFRKEGQNVTLSCEQNLNHDAMYWYRQDPGQGLRLIYYSQIVNDFQKGDIAEGYSVSREKKESFPLTVTSAQKNPTAFYLCASSIAGTGNSYEQYFGPGTRLTVT.

The V call is TRBV28, the J call TRBJ2-5; D not certain. Germline V gene lookup returns CDR1 MDHEN and CDR2 SYDVKM. CDR3 length equals 17 residues. The V gene lost 4 bases and the J gene lost 2 bases, with 20 bases spanning the gap. The CDR3 DNA reads TGTGCCAGCAGTTCCCTCCTCTCGACCCGTTATCAAGAGACCCAGTACTTC. This encodes CASSSLLSTRYQETQYF.

Here the CDR3 DNA reads TGTGCCAGCAGCCGACTCCAGGGGAGCTCCTACGAGCAGTACTTC. Amino acids: CASSRLQGSSYEQYF. The genes are TRBV4-2 and TRBJ2-7; perhaps TRBD1 as D (6 bases). The ends were cut back, 4 bases at V and 0 bases at J, with 13 bases in the middle. This CDR3 spans 15 amino acids. Germline assignment: CDR1 LGHNA and CDR2 YNFKEQ.

The chain has TRBV28 and TRBJ1-5, with 8 bases identical to TRBD1. The junction had 14 bases not matched to a gene; V was cut back by 6 bases and J by 10 bases. Germline CDR1 and CDR2: MDHEN and SYDVKM. The CDR3 has 15 residues. The DNA of the CDR3 is TGTGCCAGCAGCTTGACAGGGGTTGAGGTTGATCCCCAGCATTTT. Translating it yields CASSLTGVEVDPQHF.

The genes are TRBV7-2 and TRBJ2-1; a weak D match, TRBD2 (7 bases). This CDR3 contains 17 residues. Germline CDR1 is SGHTA and CDR2 is FQGNSA. The germline V and J ends were trimmed by 2 bases and 7 bases, with 21 bases remaining between them. The CDR3 coding sequence is TGTGCCAGCAGCTTACTTCTGGGGGGGGGCCCGTTTAATGAGCAGTTCTTC. This sequence encodes CASSLLLGGGPFNEQFF.

Here the CDR3 DNA reads TGTGCCAGCAGCCCGCTCCGGGGCACTGAAGCTTTCTTT. It encodes CASSPLRGTEAFF. The chain has TRBV7-9 and TRBJ1-1; D gene ambiguous. V was cut by 5 bases and J by 4 bases, with 11 bases left in between. The CDR3 is made up of 13 amino acids. Germline CDR1 SEHNR, CDR2 FQNEAQ (reference sequence). Combining the CDR3 with reference TRBV7-9 and TRBJ1-1 gives the whole variable domain DTGVSQNPRHKITKRGQNVTFRCDPISEHNRLYWYRQTLGQGPEFLTYFQNEAQLEKSRLLSDRFSAERPKGSFSTLEIQRTEQGDSAMYLCASSPLRGTEAFFGQGTRLTVV.

This clone was detected only a few times. The V gene is TRBV7-3, the J gene TRBJ2-4; D assignment may be TRBD1 or TRBD2 (6 bases each). V was cut by 2 bases and J by 8 bases, with 10 bases left in between. The germline V gene encodes CDR1 SGHTA and CDR2 FQGTGA. This CDR3 has 13 residues. CDR3 sequence: CASSLGGGDIQYF. In DNA form, the CDR3 reads TGTGCCAGCAGCTTAGGAGGGGGAGACATTCAGTACTTC.

The chain joins TRBV28 to TRBJ1-2, with D hard to call. V was trimmed by 10 bases and J by 3 bases, leaving 9 bases between them. The CDR3 is made up of 11 amino acids. Germline-derived CDR1 and CDR2 are MDHEN and SYDVKM. CDR3 loop: CATIRDYGYTF. The CDR3 DNA reads as TGTGCCACCATTAGGGACTATGGCTACACCTTC.

The chain carries TRBV10-3 and TRBJ1-2; 7 bases line up with TRBD1. The CDR3 spans 15 residues. J was trimmed by 4 bases and V by 2 bases; bases with no gene match: 7. The germline V gene encodes CDR1 ENHRY and CDR2 SYGVKD. CDR3 in DNA: TGTGCCATCAGTGAGGACAGGGCGGGCAGCTATGGCTACACCTTC. Protein: CAISEDRAGSYGYTF.

The CDR3 DNA reads TGTGCCAGCAGCCCTCAGGGCTCTGGGGCCAACGTCCTGACTTTC. It specifies CASSPQGSGANVLTF. The V and J genes are TRBV7-3 and TRBJ2-6; perhaps TRBD1 as D (5 bases). CDR3 size: 15 residues. V was shortened by 5 bases and J by 0 bases, with 8 bases between the two germline ends. Germline CDR1 SGHTA, CDR2 FQGTGA.

The chain links TRBV5-6 to TRBJ1-3, with a possible D match to TRBD1 (6 bases). Germline CDR1 is SGHDT and CDR2 is YYEEEE. V was trimmed by 7 bases and J by 2 bases, leaving 19 bases between them. The CDR3 covers 16 residues. CDR3 loop: CASAWGPGGTGNTIYF. CDR3 DNA sequence: TGTGCCAGCGCTTGGGGGCCGGGAGGGACTGGAAACACCATATATTTT. The whole variable domain, filled in from reference TRBV5-6 and TRBJ1-3, reads DAGVTQSPTHLIKTRGQQVTLRCSPKSGHDTVSWYQQALGQGPQFIFQYYEEEERQRGNFPDRFSGHQFPNYSSELNVNALLLGDSALYLCASAWGPGGTGNTIYFGEGSWLTVV.

There are a few counts of this clone. The chain has TRBV5-1 and TRBJ2-7; weak D call: TRBD1 (6 bases). The V gene lost 4 bases and the J gene lost 4 bases, with 21 bases spanning the gap. Germline V gene sequence: CDR1 SGHRS, CDR2 YFSETQ. The length of the CDR3 is 16 residues. The CDR3 sequence is CASSSAGQRVEYEQYF. CDR3 nucleotide sequence: TGCGCCAGCAGCAGTGCTGGACAGAGGGTGGAGTACGAGCAGTACTTC.